The rows below give T cell receptor beta chains drawn from one sample of a study of blood T cell repertoires in COVID-19. Sequencing used immunoSEQ multiplex PCR; TCRdb keeps in-frame clones, though not all of them. In the table there are over 11,000 clones, roughly 88% of which are singletons. Sequenced: peripheral blood. These TCRs come from a human donor in a cohort sampled during active COVID-19. Both conserved end residues are part of each CDR3. A D gene is named only where the DNA matches it firmly. Not every row has a clone size; where given, it reads once, few, many or a size class.

cdr3_nt cdr3_aa j_call clone_size v_call d_call
TGCGCCAGCAGCTTGGCGCCAGACTACGAGCAGTACTTC CASSLAPDYEQYF TRBJ2-7 . TRBV5-1 .
TGCGCCAGCAGCCAAGTTATAGCAGGGGAAAACACCATATATTTT CASSQVIAGENTIYF TRBJ1-3 once TRBV4-3 .
TGTGCCAGCACCGCCTCCCCCAGGGTCGCAGATACGCAGTATTTT CASTASPRVADTQYF TRBJ2-3 . TRBV2 .
TGTGCCAGCAGCTTAGGTGGTAGCGGGGGGGCATATACGCAGTATTTT CASSLGGSGGAYTQYF TRBJ2-3 . TRBV7-8 TRBD2
TGTGCCAGTAGCCCCGGCACAGATACGCAGTATTTT CASSPGTDTQYF TRBJ2-3 . TRBV19 .
TGCGCCAGCAGCTTGGAGCCTAGCCGCACAGATACGCAGTATTTT CASSLEPSRTDTQYF TRBJ2-3 . TRBV5-1 .
TGCAGTGCTAGTCGACTAGCGCAAAGATCCTACGAGCAGTACTTC CSASRLAQRSYEQYF TRBJ2-7 . TRBV20-1 TRBD2
TGTGCCAGTAGTATAACAGGGCCTGGTGAGCAGTTCTTC CASSITGPGEQFF TRBJ2-1 . TRBV19 .
TGTGCCAGCAGTTCCGGACAGGTTAATCAGCCCCAGCATTTT CASSSGQVNQPQHF TRBJ1-5 . TRBV28 TRBD1
TGTGCCAGTAGTATAAGGACTAGCGGGGACCCTAGGGAGCAGTTCTTC CASSIRTSGDPREQFF TRBJ2-1 once TRBV19 TRBD2
TGTGCCAGCAGTCACCCCACCGCCAATCCCCGGCTAGCGGGCCGACCAGATACGCAGTATTTT CASSHPTANPRLAGRPDTQYF TRBJ2-3 . TRBV6-2/TRBV6-3 TRBD2
TGTGCCAGCAGCTCCTCCGGGGGGGCTACCTACAATGAGCAGTTCTTC CASSSSGGATYNEQFF TRBJ2-1 . TRBV7-3 TRBD2
TGTGCCAGCAGCTTAGTAGTCTACGAGCAGTACTTC CASSLVVYEQYF TRBJ2-7 . TRBV7-2 .
TGCGCCAGCAGCCTGGGACAGGGATACGAGCAGTACTTC CASSLGQGYEQYF TRBJ2-7 . TRBV4-3 TRBD1
TGTGCCAGCAGTGCGGGGGACAGTCGTATTAGGGCTTTCTTT CASSAGDSRIRAFF TRBJ1-1 few TRBV2 TRBD1
TGTGCCAGCAGTCTCGGGTCCTTAGGCAATCAGCCCCAGCATTTT CASSLGSLGNQPQHF TRBJ1-5 few TRBV27 .
TGTGCCAGCAGCCCACCGGGGACAGGATACAATGAGCAGTTCTTC CASSPPGTGYNEQFF TRBJ2-1 . TRBV11-2 TRBD1
TGTGCCAGCAGTGAATTAGTGAACACTGAAGCTTTCTTT CASSELVNTEAFF TRBJ1-1 . TRBV25-1 .
TGTGCCAGCAGCGGGACAGTCTCTGGAAACACCATATATTTT CASSGTVSGNTIYF TRBJ1-3 few TRBV9 .
TGTGCCAGCAGCCCGGGACAGGGAGCGCCCGGGGAGCTGTTTTTT CASSPGQGAPGELFF TRBJ2-2 . TRBV3-1/TRBV3-2 TRBD1
TGTGCCAGCAGCATAGGGACAGGGGAATATGGCTACACCTTC CASSIGTGEYGYTF TRBJ1-2 once TRBV5-6 TRBD1
TGTGCCAGCAGCCTACAGGGAATTGGCTCACCCCTCCACTTT CASSLQGIGSPLHF TRBJ1-6 . TRBV7-2 .
TGTGCCAGCAGTGAATTGATCGGGCAGCCCCAGCATTTT CASSELIGQPQHF TRBJ1-5 . TRBV6-1 .
TGTGCCAGCAGCTTATCCAGATATCAAACCGGGGAGCTGTTTTTT CASSLSRYQTGELFF TRBJ2-2 . TRBV11-2 .
TGTGCCAGCAGCCAAGATAAACTAGCGGGAGTATCCTACGAGCAGTACTTC CASSQDKLAGVSYEQYF TRBJ2-7 . TRBV3-1/TRBV3-2 TRBD2
TGCAGCGCCAACGGACAGGGACTCACAGATACGCAGTATTTT CSANGQGLTDTQYF TRBJ2-3 . TRBV29-1 TRBD1
TGTGCCAGCAGTGACAGACTAGCGGGAGGGGAACTAGCCAAAAACATTCAGTACTTC CASSDRLAGGELAKNIQYF TRBJ2-4 . TRBV27 TRBD2
TGTGCCATCAGTGAGTCGGGGGCGAGCAATGAGCAGTTCTTC CAISESGASNEQFF TRBJ2-1 . TRBV10-3 .
TGTGCCAGTAGTCTTTCACGGGCCTACGAGCAGTACTTC CASSLSRAYEQYF TRBJ2-7 . TRBV19 .
TGTGCCAGCAGTCTACCCGGAGGGCCCCAGCATTTT CASSLPGGPQHF TRBJ1-5 . TRBV7-3 .
TGTGCCAGCAGCCGTAGCGGGAATACAGATACGCAGTATTTT CASSRSGNTDTQYF TRBJ2-3 . TRBV3-1/TRBV3-2 TRBD2
TGTGCCAGCCAGCGCTCTTCGCAAGAGACCCAGTACTTC CASQRSSQETQYF TRBJ2-5 few TRBV18 .
TGTGCCAGCAGTGAGGACAGGGCCGCCTACGAGCAGTACTTC CASSEDRAAYEQYF TRBJ2-7 . TRBV2 TRBD1
TGTGCCAGCAGCCGCATTCTTGCGCCTGAAAAACTGTTTTTT CASSRILAPEKLFF TRBJ1-4 few TRBV27 .
TGTGCCAGCTCACAACACAGGAACACTGAAGCTTTCTTT CASSQHRNTEAFF TRBJ1-1 . TRBV18 .
TGTGCCAGTAGTCTAAGTACAGATACGCAGTATTTT CASSLSTDTQYF TRBJ2-3 . TRBV19 .
TGTGCTAGCACGGAGGGGACTAGCGGGGTAGTAGGCGACTTC CASTEGTSGVVGDF TRBJ2-5 . TRBV11-2 TRBD2
TGTGCCAGCAGTTCTCGCAGCGGGAGGGTGGCAGATACGCAGTATTTT CASSSRSGRVADTQYF TRBJ2-3 . TRBV28 TRBD2
TGCGCCAGCAGCTCCGTCGACAGGGGTAATGGGAACACTGAAGCTTTCTTT CASSSVDRGNGNTEAFF TRBJ1-1 few TRBV5-1 TRBD1
TGCGCCAGCAGCCAAGACAGGGGGAACACCGGGGAGCTGTTTTTT CASSQDRGNTGELFF TRBJ2-2 . TRBV4-3 .
TGTGCCAGCAGTCCAGACAGGACCTTTAATGAAAAACTGTTTTTT CASSPDRTFNEKLFF TRBJ1-4 . TRBV27 .
TGTGCCAGTAGTCAGCTAGCGGGAGCGGGGCTGTTTTTT CASSQLAGAGLFF TRBJ2-2 . TRBV19 TRBD2
TGTGCCAGCAGCCCTCGGACTAGCGAACAGGTCTTC CASSPRTSEQVF TRBJ2-1 . TRBV3-1/TRBV3-2 TRBD2
TGTGCCAGCAGCCAATTAGAGGGTTCACCCCTCCACTTT CASSQLEGSPLHF TRBJ1-6 . TRBV14 .
TGTGCCAGCACTCGGGAGGGCTACACCTTC CASTREGYTF TRBJ1-2 . TRBV2 .